The clone carrying this T cell receptor beta chain was seen once. Its specificity is not known. Sequencing was performed with immunoSEQ multiplex PCR; in TCRdb, only in-frame clones are kept and a portion is missing. The table shows around 76,000 clones, with 94% occurring only once. These data originate in a study of OX40 agonist ivuxolimab in advanced cancers. Trimming removed 0 bases from V and 7 bases from J, with 16 bases in between. CDR1 and CDR2 (germline): LGHNA, YSLEER. The CDR3 spans 15 residues. Study findings and constraints: Certain nonresponders likewise exhibited a low normalized T-cell clonal expansion.

Patients were excluded for autoimmune disease history or systemic immunosuppression. Baseline was the first blood sampling point, followed by cycle 4 day 1 and cycle 7 day 1. Sequencing used CD4+ or CD8+ T cells sorted from blood, obtained in a trial of the OX40 agonist ivuxolimab. This TCR derives from an adult with an advanced solid tumor such as melanoma, head and neck, liver or kidney cancer. The V gene is TRBV4-3, the J gene TRBJ2-7; TRBD2 is a possible D gene (5 bases). The CDR3 nucleotides are TGCGCCAGCAGCCAAGATCGGTTCCCGAGGGCGGAGCAGTACTTC. It is translated as CASSQDRFPRAEQYF.